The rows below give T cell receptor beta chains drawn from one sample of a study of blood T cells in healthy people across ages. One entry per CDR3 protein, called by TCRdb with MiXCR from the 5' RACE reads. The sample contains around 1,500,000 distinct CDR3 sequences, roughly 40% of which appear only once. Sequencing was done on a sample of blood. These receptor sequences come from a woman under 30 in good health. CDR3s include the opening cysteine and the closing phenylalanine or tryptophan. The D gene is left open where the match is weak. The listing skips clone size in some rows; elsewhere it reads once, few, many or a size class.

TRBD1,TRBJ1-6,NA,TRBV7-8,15,CASSLEGQGYSPLHF,TGTGCCAGCAGCTTAGAGGGACAGGGTTATTCACCCCTCCACTTT
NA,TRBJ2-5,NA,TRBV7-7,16,CASSSTPQAAQETQYF,TGTGCTAGCAGCTCCACGCCACAGGCTGCGCAAGAGACCCAGTACTTC
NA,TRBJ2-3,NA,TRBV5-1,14,CASKASQSTDTQYF,TGCGCCAGCAAAGCGAGTCAAAGCACAGATACGCAGTATTTT
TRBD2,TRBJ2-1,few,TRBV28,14,CASRRTSGWNEQFF,TGTGCCAGCAGACGGACTAGCGGGTGGAATGAGCAGTTCTTC
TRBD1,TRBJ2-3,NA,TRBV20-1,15,CSARDYQGAGDTQYF,TGCAGTGCTAGAGATTATCAGGGGGCTGGGGATACGCAGTATTTT
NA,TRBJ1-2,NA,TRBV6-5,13,CASSYSNRGGYTF,TGTGCCAGCAGTTACTCGAACCGTGGAGGCTACACCTTC
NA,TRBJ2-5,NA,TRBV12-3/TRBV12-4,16,CASSSKPGVQQETQYF,TGTGCCAGCAGTTCGAAACCCGGGGTACAGCAAGAGACCCAGTACTTC
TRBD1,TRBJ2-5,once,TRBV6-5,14,CASSYSGQGVQQYF,TGTGCCAGCAGTTACTCGGGACAGGGGGTCCAGCAGTACTTC
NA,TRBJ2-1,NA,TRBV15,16,CATSRDGQTSYNEQFF,TGTGCCACCAGCAGAGATGGCCAGACATCCTACAATGAGCAGTTCTTC
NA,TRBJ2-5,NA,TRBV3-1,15,CASSQAWDLGETQYF,TGTGCCAGCAGCCAAGCCTGGGACCTTGGAGAGACCCAGTACTTC
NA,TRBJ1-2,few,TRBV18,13,CASSGQQNYGYTF,TGTGCCAGCTCGGGACAACAGAACTATGGCTACACCTTC
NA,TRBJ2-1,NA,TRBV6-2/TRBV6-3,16,CASRPPALRSYNEQFF,TGTGCCAGCAGACCCCCAGCGCTCCGCTCCTACAATGAGCAGTTCTTC
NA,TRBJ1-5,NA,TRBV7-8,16,CASSLVGGLGNQPQHF,TGTGCCAGCAGCTTAGTGGGGGGACTAGGCAATCAGCCCCAGCATTTT
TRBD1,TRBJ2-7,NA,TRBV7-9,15,CASSPSGQAFYEQYF,TGTGCCAGCAGCCCCTCCGGACAGGCCTTCTACGAGCAGTACTTC
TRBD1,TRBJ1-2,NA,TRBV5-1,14,CASRGDREIYGYTF,TGCGCCAGCAGGGGGGACAGGGAGATTTATGGCTACACCTTC
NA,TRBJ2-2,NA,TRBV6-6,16,CANPPVLGAGPGELFF,TGTGCCAACCCCCCTGTTCTAGGTGCGGGGCCCGGGGAGCTGTTTTTT
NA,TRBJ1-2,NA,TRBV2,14,CASSEGAGWYGYTF,TGTGCCAGCAGTGAAGGCGCAGGGTGGTATGGCTACACCTTC
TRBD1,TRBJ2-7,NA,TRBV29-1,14,CSVTRQGGSYEQYF,TGCAGCGTGACGAGACAGGGGGGATCCTACGAGCAGTACTTC
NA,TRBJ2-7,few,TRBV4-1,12,CASSHNGLEQYF,TGCGCCAGCAGCCACAACGGGCTCGAGCAGTACTTC
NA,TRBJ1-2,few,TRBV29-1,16,CSVEGVDSVGDYGYTF,TGCAGCGTTGAAGGGGTGGATTCAGTGGGAGACTATGGCTACACCTTC
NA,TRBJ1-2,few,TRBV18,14,CASSPYRDNYGYTF,TGTGCCAGCTCACCCTACAGGGATAACTATGGCTACACCTTC
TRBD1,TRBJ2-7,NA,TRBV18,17,CASSPVGPGQGVNEQYF,TGTGCCAGCTCACCCGTGGGGCCGGGACAGGGGGTCAACGAGCAGTACTTC
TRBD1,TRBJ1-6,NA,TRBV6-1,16,CASSEDRDRVNSPLHF,TGTGCCAGCAGTGAAGACCGGGACAGGGTTAATTCACCCCTCCACTTT
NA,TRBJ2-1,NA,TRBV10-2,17,CASSESGVGVTYNEQFF,TGCGCCAGCAGTGAGTCTGGGGTGGGTGTAACCTACAATGAGCAGTTCTTC
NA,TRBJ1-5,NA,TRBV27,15,CASSLTANSNQPQHF,TGTGCCAGCAGTTTAACAGCGAATAGCAATCAGCCCCAGCATTTT
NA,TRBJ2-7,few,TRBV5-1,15,CASISGMGSSYEQYF,TGCGCCAGCATATCTGGGATGGGAAGCTCCTACGAGCAGTACTTC
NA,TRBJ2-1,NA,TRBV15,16,CATSREPTGLGNEQFF,TGTGCCACCAGCAGAGAACCGACGGGGCTGGGCAATGAGCAGTTCTTC
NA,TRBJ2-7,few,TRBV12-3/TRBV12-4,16,CASSSGKRVGGNEQYF,TGTGCCAGCAGTAGCGGCAAGCGGGTGGGTGGCAACGAGCAGTACTTC
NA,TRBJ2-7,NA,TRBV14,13,CASSPLGFHEQYF,TGTGCCAGCAGCCCCTTGGGATTCCACGAGCAGTACTTC
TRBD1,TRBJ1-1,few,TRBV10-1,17,CASSRSQGTGLNTEAFF,TGCGCCAGCAGCAGAAGTCAGGGGACAGGGCTGAACACTGAAGCTTTCTTT
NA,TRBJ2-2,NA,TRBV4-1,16,CASSRDPLPNTGELFF,TGCGCCAGCAGTCGAGACCCCCTCCCGAACACCGGGGAGCTGTTTTTT
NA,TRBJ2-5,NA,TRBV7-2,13,CASSLQVVETHYF,TGTGCCAGCAGCCTTCAGGTGGTAGAGACCCACTACTTC
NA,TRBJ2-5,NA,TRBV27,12,CARGLSAETQYF,TGTGCCCGCGGCCTATCTGCGGAGACCCAGTACTTC
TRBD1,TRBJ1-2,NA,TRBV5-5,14,CASSTDRAVYGYTF,TGTGCCAGCAGCACTGACAGGGCCGTCTATGGCTACACCTTC
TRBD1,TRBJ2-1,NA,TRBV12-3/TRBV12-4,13,CASSHRGQREQFF,TGTGCCAGCAGCCACAGGGGGCAGCGAGAGCAGTTCTTC
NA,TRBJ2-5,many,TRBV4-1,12,CASSQEEETQYF,TGCGCCAGCAGCCAAGAGGAAGAGACCCAGTACTTC
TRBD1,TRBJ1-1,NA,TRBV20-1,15,CSAAGQVRINTEAFF,TGCAGTGCTGCGGGACAGGTCCGAATCAACACTGAAGCTTTCTTT
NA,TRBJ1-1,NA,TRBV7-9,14,CASSSVRGGTEAFF,TGTGCCAGCAGCTCCGTACGGGGGGGCACTGAAGCTTTCTTT
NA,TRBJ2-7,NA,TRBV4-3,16,CASSQEKWGPSYEQYF,TGCGCCAGCAGCCAAGAGAAGTGGGGGCCCTCCTACGAGCAGTACTTC
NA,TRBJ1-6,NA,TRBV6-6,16,CASSYSRDGPNSPLHF,TGTGCCAGCAGTTACTCGAGGGACGGACCCAATTCACCCCTCCACTTT
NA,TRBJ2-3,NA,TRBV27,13,CASSLRGLDTQYF,TGTGCCAGCAGTTTACGGGGGCTAGATACGCAGTATTTT
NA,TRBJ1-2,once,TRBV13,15,CASWGTTGEDYGYTF,TGTGCCAGCTGGGGCACGACGGGCGAGGACTATGGCTACACCTTC